The 9 T cell receptor beta chains below come from one sample, sequenced in a study of blood T cell repertoires in COVID-19. TCRdb's copy holds only in-frame clones and misses some; the assay was immunoSEQ multiplex PCR. The sample gives 250,000 or so clones, 80% to 90% of which show up once; approximately 4% is in the top ten. Sequencing input: PBMCs or T cells enriched from blood (not recorded which). These TCRs come from a woman aged 25 to 39 with acute COVID-19.

The V gene is TRBV4-1, the J gene TRBJ2-7; no reliable D call. Germline CDR1 and CDR2: MGHRA and YSYEKL. Trimming stripped 0 bases from V and 1 base from J, with 7 bases between. The CDR3 sequence is 14 residues long. CDR3 residues: CASSQDDISYEQYF. CDR3 in DNA: TGCGCCAGCAGCCAAGACGACATATCCTACGAGCAGTACTTC.

Remarks on this clone: The junction departs from germline at one end; a sequencing error may be responsible. The chain uses TRBV7-2 and TRBJ2-3; 10 bases line up with TRBD2. The length of the CDR3 is 15 residues. CDR1 SGHTA and CDR2 FQGNSA come from the germline V gene. CDR3 amino acids: CASSLAGDRADTQYF. In nucleotides, the CDR3 is TGTGCCAGCAGCCTAGCGGGAGACCGGGCAGATACGCAGTATTTT.

CDR3 sequence: CASSLKSGTSGSYSYNEQFF. For the CDR3, the DNA is TGTGCCAGCTCACTCAAATCCGGGACTAGCGGTAGTTACTCCTACAATGAGCAGTTCTTC. The chain employs TRBV18 and TRBJ2-1; 11 positions match TRBD2. V trimming: 4 bases; J trimming: 0 bases; junction bases outside the gene matches: 14. Germline V gene lookup returns CDR1 KGHSH and CDR2 LQKENI. The CDR3 extends over 20 amino acids.

This chain links TRBV4-3 with TRBJ1-6, with a possible D match to TRBD1 (6 bases). Trimming cost V 1 base and J 8 bases, with 24 bases left between them. The CDR3 has 19 residues. Looked up from germline, CDR1 is LGHNA and CDR2 is YSLEER. In DNA form, the CDR3 reads TGCGCCAGCAGCCAAGGCGGATACGGGGACAAAGAGGTTGATTCACCCCTCCACTTT. This codes for CASSQGGYGDKEVDSPLHF.

This sequence joins TRBV24-1 and TRBJ2-3; no firm D call. The CDR3 has 11 residues. The germline V gene has CDR1 KGHDR and CDR2 SFDVKD. Between the trimmed V and J ends, which lost 6 bases and 6 bases, there was a span of 6 bases. CDR3 nucleotide sequence: TGTGCCACCAGTAAATATGATACGCAGTATTTT. Translation gives CATSKYDTQYF.

V and J are TRBV24-1 and TRBJ2-1; no firm D call. V lost 5 bases to trimming and J lost 4 bases, with 8 bases between them. The CDR3 has 13 residues. CDR1 is KGHDR, CDR2 SFDVKD, per germline. The CDR3, as DNA: TGTGCCACCAGTGCGACTGAATACAATGAGCAGTTCTTC. Translated: CATSATEYNEQFF.

This sequence joins TRBV19 and TRBJ2-5, with D tentatively TRBD2 (5 bases). This CDR3 region has 12 residues. V was trimmed by 9 bases and J by 0 bases, leaving 8 bases between them. The germline V gene has CDR1 LNHDA and CDR2 SQIVND (reference sequence). The CDR3 nucleotides read TGTGCCAGCTCGGAGGACCAAGAGACCCAGTACTTC. Amino acid sequence: CASSEDQETQYF.

This chain uses TRBV13 with TRBJ1-1; 9 nucleotides match TRBD1. J lost 4 bases, V lost 5 bases, and 5 bases had no gene match. The CDR3 spans 14 residues. The germline V gene encodes CDR1 PRHDT and CDR2 FYEKMQ (reference sequence). CDR3 bases: TGTGCCAGCAGCCTACAGGGGGCGGGCACTGAAGCTTTCTTT. It yields the protein CASSLQGAGTEAFF.

The rearrangement uses TRBV6-2 or TRBV6-3 and TRBJ1-2; D perhaps matches TRBD1 (5 bases). Between the trimmed V and J ends, which lost 2 bases and 1 base, there was a span of 20 bases. The CDR3 is 18 residues long. Looked up from germline, CDR1 is MNHEY and CDR2 is SVGEGT. The CDR3 DNA follows: TGTGCCAGCAGTTACATCAGGGCTTCTACGTACCATAACTATGGCTACACCTTC. Its translation is CASSYIRASTYHNYGYTF.